This record looks at one T cell receptor (beta chain) sequence and its context. The table came from immunoSEQ multiplex PCR; TCRdb's copy has only in-frame clones and leaves some out. The table records around 190,000 clones, 90% to 95% of them present only once. The germline gives CDR1 SQVTM, CDR2 ANQGSEA. This CDR3 contains 13 residues. V was clipped by 2 bases and J by 5 bases, with 11 bases between them. The data originate from a study of control samples from healthy donors and cancer patients. What was sequenced was blood. This rearrangement joins TRBV29-1 to TRBJ2-3; D is unclear. The TCR originated in a man aged 30 to 45 in good health. The CDR3 DNA sequence: TGCAGCGTTGAAACGGTGGGTGGAGATACGCAGTATTTT. This gives the protein CSVETVGGDTQYF.